The clone carrying this T cell receptor (beta chain) was seen once. Its cognate antigen is unknown. Trimming shortened V by 4 bases and J by 2 bases, and 25 bases separated the two germline ends. CDR3 length: 19 residues. The germline V gene encodes CDR1 SGHRS and CDR2 YFSETQ. This sample was included in a study of T cell responses to AZD1222 COVID-19 vaccine. Study outcomes and limitations: Reports indicate that nearly half of spike-specific TCRs are directed at unmutated variant regions. CD4 TCRs linked to vaccination spanned spike, dominating at 160-218 and 743-854. Donors skewed white British and female; clonal diversity was possibly underestimated.

Profiled with immunoSEQ multiplex PCR; TCRdb holds only in-frame clones, not every one. Among 110,000 or so clones listed, more than 85% were seen once. This receptor was identified in an adult who received the AZD1222 COVID-19 vaccine. Sequencing used peripheral blood, obtained 28 days after the second AZD1222 dose. V usage is TRBV5-1 and J usage is TRBJ2-1; D tentatively reads TRBD1 or TRBD2 (6 bases each). The CDR3 nucleotides are TGCGCCAGCAGCGGAGGGATAGTGACAGGTTCAGGGGCCTACAATGAGCAGTTCTTC. It translates to CASSGGIVTGSGAYNEQFF.